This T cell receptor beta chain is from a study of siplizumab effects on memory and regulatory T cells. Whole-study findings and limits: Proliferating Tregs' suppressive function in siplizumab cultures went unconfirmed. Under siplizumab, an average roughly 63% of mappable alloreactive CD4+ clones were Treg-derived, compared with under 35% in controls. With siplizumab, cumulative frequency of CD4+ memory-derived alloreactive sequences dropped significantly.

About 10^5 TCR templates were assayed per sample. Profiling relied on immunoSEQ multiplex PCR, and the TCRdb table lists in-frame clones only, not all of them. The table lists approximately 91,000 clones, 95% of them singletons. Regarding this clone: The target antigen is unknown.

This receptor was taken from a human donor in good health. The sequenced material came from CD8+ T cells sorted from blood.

The CDR3 coding sequence is TGTGCCAGCAGTTACTCGACTAGCGGGACCACAGATACGCAGTATTTT. This encodes CASSYSTSGTTDTQYF. The chain links TRBV6-5 to TRBJ2-3, with 11 bases aligning to TRBD2. The CDR3 consists of 16 residues. CDR1 and CDR2 from the germline V gene are MNHEY and SVGAGI. J lost 2 bases, V lost 0 bases, and 1 base had no gene match.